This TCR beta chain was identified in a study of T cell responses to AZD1222 COVID-19 vaccine. Of note for this clone: No antigen is known for it.

Clones were sequenced by immunoSEQ multiplex PCR, and TCRdb holds only the in-frame ones, with some missing. This repertoire shows approximately 77,000 clones, more than 85% found once; its top ten account for more than 4.5%. Findings and caveats of the study: The study identified only six AZD1222 recipients as seropositive at baseline. Regions 160-218 and 743-854 held dominance among vaccine-associated CD4 TCRs, which spanned spike. Two doses of AZD1222 preceded a rise in Spike-specific TCR breadth and depth.

The germline gives CDR1 MDHEN, CDR2 SYDVKM. With 7 bases removed from V and 0 bases from J, the gap between germline ends came to 18 bases. CDR3 length equals 16 residues. The sample in question was peripheral blood, obtained 28 days after the second AZD1222 dose. This chain links TRBV28 with TRBJ1-1; perhaps TRBD1 as D (6 bases). This clonotype was obtained from an adult who received the AZD1222 COVID-19 vaccine. The CDR3 DNA sequence: TGTGCCAGCACCTTAAGGGGGGTAGCATTGAACACTGAAGCTTTCTTT. Its translation is CASTLRGVALNTEAFF.